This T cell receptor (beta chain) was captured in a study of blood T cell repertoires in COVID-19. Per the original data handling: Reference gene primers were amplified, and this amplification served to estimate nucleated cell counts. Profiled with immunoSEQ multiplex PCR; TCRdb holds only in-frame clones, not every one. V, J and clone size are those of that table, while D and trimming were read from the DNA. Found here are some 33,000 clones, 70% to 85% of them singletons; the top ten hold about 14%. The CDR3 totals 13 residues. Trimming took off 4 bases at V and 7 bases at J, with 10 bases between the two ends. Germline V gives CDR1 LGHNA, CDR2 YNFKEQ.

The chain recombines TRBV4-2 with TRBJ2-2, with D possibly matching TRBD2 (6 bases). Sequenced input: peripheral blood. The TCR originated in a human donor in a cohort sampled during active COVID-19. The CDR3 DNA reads TGTGCCAGCAGCCCCGAAGCGGGCGGGGAGCTGTTTTTT. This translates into CASSPEAGGELFF.